Below are 18 T cell receptor beta chains sequenced from a single sample in a study of blood T cells in healthy people across ages. Using a J-beta primer mix together with a sample-barcoded 5' primer, a second PCR was run for roughly 7 to 12 cycles. TCRdb recomputed calls from the 5' RACE reads with MiXCR, one row per CDR3 protein. Seen here are hundreds of thousands of distinct CDR3 sequences, under 30% observed once, and the top ten hold roughly 17%. Sequenced material: blood. The source of these receptors is a woman older than 75 in good health.

This clonotype was recorded at least ten times. V is TRBV5-5 and J is TRBJ2-7, with a tentative D call TRBD2 (5 bases). Germline loops: CDR1 SGHKS, CDR2 YYEKEE (reference sequence). CDR3 size: 11 residues. The germline V and J ends were trimmed by 0 bases and 9 bases, with 7 bases remaining between them. Here the CDR3 DNA reads TGTGCCAGCAGCTTGGAAGGAGGGCAGTACTTC. The encoded protein is CASSLEGGQYF.

The sample holds a few counts of this clonotype. This sequence may be a read error, since a much larger clone differs from it by one base. The chain couples TRBV20-1 to TRBJ2-7, with 8 bases matching TRBD1. V trimming: 4 bases; J trimming: 3 bases; junction bases outside the gene matches: 5. The germline gives CDR1 DFQATT, CDR2 SNEGSKA (reference sequence). This CDR3 is 13 amino acids long. Here the CDR3 reads CSAKRQGCYEQYF. The CDR3 DNA reads TGCAGTGCTAAAAGACAGGGGTGCTACGAGCAGTACTTC.

This clonotype was detected many times. The chain carries TRBV11-2 and TRBJ2-7; 7 bases are a match to TRBD1. J lost 2 bases, V lost 5 bases, and 0 bases had no gene match. Germline assignment: CDR1 SGHAT and CDR2 FQNNGV. The CDR3 sequence is 12 residues long. CDR3 nucleotides: TGTGCCAGCAGCGGGACAGCCTACGAGCAGTACTTC. It translates to CASSGTAYEQYF.

This clonotype was detected only a few times. V is TRBV21-1 and J is TRBJ2-3. TRBV21-1 is shown as a pseudogene. CDR3 length: 16 residues. In nucleotides, the CDR3 is TGTGCCAGCAGCAAAGTTCACAGACGCCGGCCGGATACGCAGTATTTT. It specifies CASSKVHRRRPDTQYF.

The sample holds one count of this clonotype. At one end the junction does not follow the germline gene, possibly because of a read error. The genes are TRBV6-2 or TRBV6-3 and TRBJ1-6; TRBD1 might be the D (6 bases). The CDR3 covers 14 residues. CDR1 and CDR2 from the germline V gene are MNHEY and SVGEGT. The CDR3 sequence: CASSLGTTNSPPHF. CDR3 bases: TGTGCCAGCAGTCTCGGGACAACCAATTCACCCCCCCACTTT.

Concerning this clonotype: This may arise from a read error, as a much more abundant clone is one base away. The chain couples TRBV7-2 to TRBJ2-7; D unresolved. CDR3 length: 12 residues. Germline assignment: CDR1 SGHTA and CDR2 FQGNSA. The CDR3 here is CAGSSSWYEQYF. Written as DNA, the CDR3 is TGTGCCGGCAGCTCCAGCTGGTACGAGCAGTACTTC.

Ten or more counts support this clonotype. The chain employs TRBV6-2 or TRBV6-3 and TRBJ2-3; perhaps TRBD2 as D (5 bases). V was trimmed by 0 bases and J by 6 bases, leaving 10 bases between them. The CDR3 is made up of 14 amino acids. From germline, CDR1 is MNHEY and CDR2 SVGEGT. DNA of the CDR3: TGTGCCAGCAGTTACTCGTCGCCGGGGGATACGCAGTATTTT. This sequence encodes CASSYSSPGDTQYF.

V is TRBV6-1 and J is TRBJ2-3; 12 positions match TRBD2. CDR1 and CDR2 (germline): MNHNS, SASEGT. CDR3 length: 18 amino acids. V gave up 2 bases and J gave up 2 bases; unmatched junction bases: 8. The CDR3 sequence is CASSERLAGGFFTDTQYF. CDR3 DNA: TGTGCCAGCAGTGAACGGCTAGCGGGGGGGTTTTTCACAGATACGCAGTATTTT.

This sequence joins TRBV20-1 and TRBJ2-1; 12 bases line up with TRBD2. Germline V CDR1 and CDR2: DFQATT, SNEGSKA (reference sequence). Trimming cost V 1 base and J 6 bases; bases outside gene matches: 7. CDR3 length equals 16 residues. The CDR3 sequence is CSARVASGRGGNEQFF. For the CDR3, the DNA is TGCAGTGCTAGAGTGGCTAGCGGGAGGGGCGGCAATGAGCAGTTCTTC.

This clonotype occurred many times. This sequence joins TRBV5-1 and TRBJ2-5; 9 bases map to TRBD1. Unmatched junction bases numbered 4, after V lost 4 bases and J lost 3 bases. This CDR3 region has 14 residues. CDR1 and CDR2 from the germline V gene are SGHRS and YFSETQ. The CDR3 nucleotides are TGCGCCAGCAGCGAACAGGGGGCAGAAGAGACCCAGTACTTC. It encodes CASSEQGAEETQYF.

This clonotype was seen ten or more times. V usage is TRBV25-1 and J usage is TRBJ2-7; D possibly corresponds to TRBD2 (6 bases). Germline V CDR1 and CDR2: MGHDK, SYGVNS. Trimming left V 5 bases short and J 4 bases short, with 12 bases between. This CDR3 is 13 amino acids long. The CDR3 region has the DNA TGTGCCAGCAGTTCCCCGGGGACTTACGAGCAGTACTTC. Translating gives CASSSPGTYEQYF.

This clonotype was seen ten or more times. The chain employs TRBV3-1 and TRBJ2-5, with 7 bases identical to TRBD1. Per germline, CDR1 LGHDT and CDR2 YNNKEL (reference sequence). With V trimmed by 2 bases and J by 0 bases, 12 bases remained unmatched. This CDR3 has 18 amino acids. The CDR3 protein is CASSQFQPGQKYQETQYF. CDR3 nucleotide sequence: TGTGCCAGCAGCCAATTCCAACCGGGACAGAAGTACCAAGAGACCCAGTACTTC.

This clonotype has at least ten counts. A read error may explain this, as a much larger clone is one base away. The rearrangement links TRBV7-2 to TRBJ2-1; possible D gene TRBD2, 6 bases. The DNA end is more similar to TRBJ2-7, so the J call may be wrong. This CDR3 has 16 residues. Germline V gene lookup returns CDR1 SGHTA and CDR2 FQGNSA. The chain's CDR3 is CASSLGGGSSYNEQYF. The CDR3 DNA reads as TGTGCCAGCAGCTTAGGTGGGGGGAGCTCCTACAATGAGCAGTACTTC.

The chain couples TRBV20-1 to TRBJ2-1, with 8 bases aligning to TRBD2. Germline V gene data show CDR1 as DFQATT and CDR2 as SNEGSKA (reference sequence). The trim removed 5 bases at V and 3 bases at J, leaving 9 bases unmatched. This CDR3 has 15 amino acids. The CDR3 here is CSAGPAGANYNEQFF. For the CDR3, the DNA is TGCAGTGCTGGACCAGCGGGGGCGAACTACAATGAGCAGTTCTTC.

In its sample, this clonotype was seen a few times. This sequence joins TRBV3-1 and TRBJ2-3; D perhaps matches TRBD2 (7 bases). The V and J ends lost 11 bases and 1 base respectively, with 19 bases between them. This CDR3 has 15 residues. Germline V lookup: CDR1 LGHDT, CDR2 YNNKEL (reference sequence). The CDR3 sequence: CAAQGRGLGTDTQYF. As DNA, the CDR3 is TGTGCCGCCCAGGGGCGGGGGCTAGGCACAGATACGCAGTATTTT.

The chain joins TRBV7-9 to TRBJ1-1, with 8 bases aligning to TRBD1. Germline V gene data show CDR1 as SEHNR and CDR2 as FQNEAQ (reference sequence). V lost 4 bases to trimming and J lost 8 bases; unmatched junction nucleotides: 3. This CDR3 has 12 residues. CDR3 residues: CASSSSGGEAFF. The DNA of the CDR3 is TGTGCCAGCAGCTCTTCAGGGGGCGAAGCTTTCTTT. Full variable domain (outside the CDR3, taken from reference TRBV7-9 and TRBJ1-1): DTGVSQNPRHKITKRGQNVTFRCDPISEHNRLYWYRQTLGQGPEFLTYFQNEAQLEKSRLLSDRFSAERPKGSFSTLEIQRTEQGDSAMYLCASSSSGGEAFFGQGTRLTVV.

This clonotype has a count of ten or more. Written as DNA, the CDR3 is TGTGCCAGCAGTACGACGTCGGGACTAGTAATCGAGCAGTACTTC. This translates into CASSTTSGLVIEQYF. V and J are TRBV6-6 and TRBJ2-7; 8 positions match TRBD2. The CDR3 is made up of 15 amino acids. CDR1 and CDR2 from the germline V gene are MNHNY and SVGAGI (reference sequence). The junction had 12 bases not matched to a gene; V was cut back by 5 bases and J by 6 bases.

Points on this clonotype: A much larger clonotype is one base distant, so this may be a read error. The gene calls are TRBV7-9 and TRBJ1-1; no clear D gene. V lost 5 bases, J lost 5 bases, and 15 bases lay in between. The CDR3 is 14 residues long. CDR1 is SEHNR and CDR2 is FQNEAQ in the germline V gene (reference sequence). CDR3 sequence: CASSVSVIRTEAFF. The CDR3 coding sequence is TGTGCCAGCAGCGTTTCGGTTATTCGGACTGAAGCTTTCTTT.